This record looks at one TCR beta chain sequence and its context. Antigen: not known. The germline V gene encodes CDR1 SQVTM and CDR2 ANQGSEA. This CDR3 spans 13 amino acids. Trimming removed 7 bases from V and 1 base from J, with 13 bases in between. The data were taken from a study of cytomegalovirus exposure and HLA in healthy donors. Study information: An earlier analysis identified some 110 million unique TCR beta sequences in approximately 190 million T cells. The study's findings and limits: Some TCR beta chains (roughly 160 of them) were listed as cytomegalovirus-associated. Trimming of TCR beta V- and J-genes showed a link, identified in a later analysis, to a missense DCLRE1C variant.

The PCR ran on 60 Vbeta and 13 Jbeta primers. The data were produced by immunoSEQ multiplex PCR, yet TCRdb's version contains in-frame clones alone and is incomplete. The sample lists fewer than 65,000 clones, roughly 70% seen once, with approximately 5.4% in the top ten. The sequencing input was PBMCs. The clonotype comes from a man aged 50 to 60 in good health and CMV-seronegative. The gene calls are TRBV29-1 and TRBJ1-1, with a weak D call TRBD1 (5 bases). CDR3 loop: CSGSKDRNTEAFF. CDR3 nucleotide sequence: TGCAGCGGATCAAAAGACAGGAACACTGAAGCTTTCTTT.